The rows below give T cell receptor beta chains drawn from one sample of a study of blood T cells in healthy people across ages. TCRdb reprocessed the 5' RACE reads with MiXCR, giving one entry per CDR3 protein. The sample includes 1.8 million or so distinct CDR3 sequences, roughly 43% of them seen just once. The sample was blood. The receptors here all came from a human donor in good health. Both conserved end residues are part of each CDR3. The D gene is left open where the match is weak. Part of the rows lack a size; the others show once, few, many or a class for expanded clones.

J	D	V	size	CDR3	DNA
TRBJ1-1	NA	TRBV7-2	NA	CASSTTGIPTTEAFF	TGTGCCAGCAGCACTACAGGGATTCCCACCACTGAAGCTTTCTTT
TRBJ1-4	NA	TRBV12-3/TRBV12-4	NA	CASSSFWTGLIRRLFF	TGTGCCAGCAGTTCTTTTTGGACGGGGCTTATTCGCCGACTGTTTTTT
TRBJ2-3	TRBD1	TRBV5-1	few	CASDTGTGSTDTQYF	TGCGCCAGCGACACCGGGACAGGCAGCACAGATACGCAGTATTTT
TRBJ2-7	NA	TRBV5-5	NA	CASSLVLDNEQYF	TGTGCCAGCAGCTTGGTTCTGGACAATGAGCAGTACTTC
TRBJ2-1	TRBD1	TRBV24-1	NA	CAASDFDRDEQFF	TGTGCCGCCAGTGATTTCGACAGGGATGAGCAGTTCTTC
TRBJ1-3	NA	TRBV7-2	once	CASSGGSHIGSGNTIYF	TGTGCCAGCAGCGGTGGGTCACACATCGGCTCTGGAAACACCATATATTTT
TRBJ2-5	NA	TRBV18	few	CASSPSTLGGEQYF	TGTGCCAGCTCACCATCGACTCTGGGAGGTGAGCAGTACTTC
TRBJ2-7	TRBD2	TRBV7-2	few	CASSFERGYSYEQYF	TGTGCCAGCAGCTTTGAGCGGGGGTACTCCTACGAGCAGTACTTC
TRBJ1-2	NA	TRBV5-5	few	CASSLWTEIKSNYGYTF	TGTGCCAGCAGCTTGTGGACAGAAATAAAATCTAACTATGGCTACACCTTC
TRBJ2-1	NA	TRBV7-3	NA	CASSSSKGSYNEQFF	TGTGCCAGCAGCTCTTCGAAAGGCTCCTACAATGAGCAGTTCTTC
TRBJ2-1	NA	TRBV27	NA	CTSSSQMTGTAQFF	TGTACCAGCAGTTCGCAGATGACTGGTACGGCGCAGTTCTTC
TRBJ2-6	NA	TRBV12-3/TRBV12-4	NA	CATQDAARTSGANVRTF	TGTGCCACCCAAGACGCGGCACGAACCTCTGGGGCCAACGTCCGGACTTTC
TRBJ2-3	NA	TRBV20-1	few	CSARPASTSTDTQYF	TGCAGTGCTAGACCGGCCTCTACTAGCACAGATACGCAGTATTTT
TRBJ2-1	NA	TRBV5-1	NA	CASSLRPIGHEQFF	TGCGCCAGCAGCTTGCGGCCCATTGGCCATGAGCAGTTCTTC
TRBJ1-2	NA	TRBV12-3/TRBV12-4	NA	CASSFQNNYGYTF	TGTGCCAGCAGTTTTCAGAATAACTATGGCTACACCTTC
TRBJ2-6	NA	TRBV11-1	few	CASSFITYSGANVLTF	TGTGCCAGCAGCTTTATCACCTACTCTGGGGCCAACGTCCTGACTTTC
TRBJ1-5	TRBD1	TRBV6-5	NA	CASSSTGAPQPQHF	TGTGCCAGCAGCTCGACAGGGGCCCCCCAGCCCCAGCATTTT
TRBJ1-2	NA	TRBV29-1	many	CSVGRPRGDGYTF	TGCAGCGTTGGAAGACCCAGGGGAGATGGCTACACCTTC